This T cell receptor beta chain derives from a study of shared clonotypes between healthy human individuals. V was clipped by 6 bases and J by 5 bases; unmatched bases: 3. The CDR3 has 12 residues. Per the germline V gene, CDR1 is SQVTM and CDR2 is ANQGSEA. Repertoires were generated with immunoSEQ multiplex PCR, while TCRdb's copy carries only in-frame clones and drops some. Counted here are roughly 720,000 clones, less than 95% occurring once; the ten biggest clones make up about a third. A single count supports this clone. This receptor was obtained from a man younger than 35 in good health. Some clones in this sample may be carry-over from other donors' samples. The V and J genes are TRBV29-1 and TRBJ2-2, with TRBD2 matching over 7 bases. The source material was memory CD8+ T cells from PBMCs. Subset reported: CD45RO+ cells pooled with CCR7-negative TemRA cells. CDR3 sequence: CSVLAATGELFF. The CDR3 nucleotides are TGCAGCGTCCTAGCGGCGACCGGGGAGCTGTTTTTT.